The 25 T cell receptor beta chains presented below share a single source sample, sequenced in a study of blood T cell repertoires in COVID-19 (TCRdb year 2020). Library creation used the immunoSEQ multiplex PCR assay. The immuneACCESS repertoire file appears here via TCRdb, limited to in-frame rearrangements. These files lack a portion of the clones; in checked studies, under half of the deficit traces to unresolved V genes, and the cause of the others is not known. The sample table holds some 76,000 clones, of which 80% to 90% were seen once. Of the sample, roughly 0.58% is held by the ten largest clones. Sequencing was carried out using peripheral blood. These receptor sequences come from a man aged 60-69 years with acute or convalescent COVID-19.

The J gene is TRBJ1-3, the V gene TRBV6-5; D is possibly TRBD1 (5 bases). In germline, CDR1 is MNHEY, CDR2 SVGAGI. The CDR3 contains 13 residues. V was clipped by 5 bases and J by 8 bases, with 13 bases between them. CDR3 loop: CASSHRNRDTIYF. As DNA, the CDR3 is TGTGCCAGCAGTCACAGGAATAGGGACACCATATATTTT.

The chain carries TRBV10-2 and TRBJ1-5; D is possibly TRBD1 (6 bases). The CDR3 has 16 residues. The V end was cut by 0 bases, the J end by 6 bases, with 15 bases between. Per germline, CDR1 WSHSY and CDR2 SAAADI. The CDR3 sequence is CASSESPGQGFQPQHF. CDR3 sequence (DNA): TGCGCCAGCAGTGAGTCACCGGGGCAGGGGTTTCAGCCCCAGCATTTT.

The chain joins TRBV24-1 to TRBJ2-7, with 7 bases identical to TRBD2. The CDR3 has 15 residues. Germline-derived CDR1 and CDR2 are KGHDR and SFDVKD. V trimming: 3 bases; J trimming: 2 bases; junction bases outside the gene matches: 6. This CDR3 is CATSDAGVNPYEQYF. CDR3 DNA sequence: TGTGCCACCAGTGATGCGGGAGTGAACCCCTACGAGCAGTACTTC.

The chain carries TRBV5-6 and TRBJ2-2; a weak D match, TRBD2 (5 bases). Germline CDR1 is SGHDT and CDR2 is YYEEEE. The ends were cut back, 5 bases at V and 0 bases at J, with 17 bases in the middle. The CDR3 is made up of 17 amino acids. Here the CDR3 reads CASSPVGLASNTGELFF. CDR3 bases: TGTGCCAGCAGTCCCGTTGGGCTAGCCTCGAACACCGGGGAGCTGTTTTTT.

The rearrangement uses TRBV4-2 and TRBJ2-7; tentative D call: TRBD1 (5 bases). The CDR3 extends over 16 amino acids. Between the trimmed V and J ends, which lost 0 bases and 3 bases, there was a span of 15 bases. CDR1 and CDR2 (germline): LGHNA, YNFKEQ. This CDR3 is CASSQDGHLGDYEQYF. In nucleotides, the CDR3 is TGTGCCAGCAGCCAAGATGGACACCTGGGCGACTACGAGCAGTACTTC.

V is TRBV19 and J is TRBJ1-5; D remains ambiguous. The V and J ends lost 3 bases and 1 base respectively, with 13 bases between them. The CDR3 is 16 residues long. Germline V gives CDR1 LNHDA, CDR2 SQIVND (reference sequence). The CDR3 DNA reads TGTGCCAGTAGTATGTTGGAGGGCGGGAGCAATCAGCCCCAGCATTTT. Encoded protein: CASSMLEGGSNQPQHF.

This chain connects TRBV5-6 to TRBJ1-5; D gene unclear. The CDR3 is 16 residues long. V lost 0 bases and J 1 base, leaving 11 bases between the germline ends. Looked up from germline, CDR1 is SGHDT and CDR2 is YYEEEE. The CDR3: CASSLGRAWSNQPQHF. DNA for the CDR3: TGTGCCAGCAGCTTGGGGAGGGCTTGGAGCAATCAGCCCCAGCATTTT.

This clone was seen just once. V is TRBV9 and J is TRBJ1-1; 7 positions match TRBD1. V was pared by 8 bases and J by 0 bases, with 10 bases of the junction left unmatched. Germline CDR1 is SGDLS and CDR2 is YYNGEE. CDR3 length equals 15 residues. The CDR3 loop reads CARSTGPLVNTEAFF. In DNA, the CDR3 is TGTGCCAGGTCGACAGGGCCCTTGGTGAACACTGAAGCTTTCTTT.

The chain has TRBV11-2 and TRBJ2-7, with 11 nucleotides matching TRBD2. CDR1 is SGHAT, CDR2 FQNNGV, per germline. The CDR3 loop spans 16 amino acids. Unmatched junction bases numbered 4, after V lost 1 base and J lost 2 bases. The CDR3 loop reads CASSLGGLAVTYEQYF. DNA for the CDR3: TGTGCCAGCAGCTTAGGGGGACTAGCGGTTACCTACGAGCAGTACTTC.

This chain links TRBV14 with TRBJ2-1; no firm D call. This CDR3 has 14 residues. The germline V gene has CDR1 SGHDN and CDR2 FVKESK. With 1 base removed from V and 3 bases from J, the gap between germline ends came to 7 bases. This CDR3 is CASSQVAGYNEQFF. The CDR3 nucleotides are TGTGCCAGCAGCCAAGTGGCAGGCTACAATGAGCAGTTCTTC.

The CDR3: CSVTTGSHTEAFF. The CDR3, as DNA: TGCAGCGTAACGACAGGGAGTCACACTGAAGCTTTCTTT. This chain uses TRBV29-1 with TRBJ1-1; 7 bases map to TRBD1. In germline, CDR1 is SQVTM, CDR2 ANQGSEA. The CDR3 loop spans 13 amino acids. V gave up 6 bases and J gave up 3 bases; unmatched junction bases: 7.

The CDR3 nucleotides read TGCGCCAGCGGACTAGCGAAAGAGACCCAGTACTTC. Protein product: CASGLAKETQYF. V is TRBV5-1 and J is TRBJ2-5; 9 bases line up with TRBD2. The CDR3 extends over 12 amino acids. Germline CDR1 reads SGHRS; CDR2 reads YFSETQ. V lost 7 bases and J lost 3; bases outside the gene matches: 1.

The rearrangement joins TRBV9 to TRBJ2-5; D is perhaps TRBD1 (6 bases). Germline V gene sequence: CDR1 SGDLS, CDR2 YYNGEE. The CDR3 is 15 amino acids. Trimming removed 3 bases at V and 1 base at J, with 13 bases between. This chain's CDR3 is CASSAYQGFQETQYF. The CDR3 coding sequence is TGTGCCAGCAGCGCCTACCAGGGGTTCCAAGAGACCCAGTACTTC.

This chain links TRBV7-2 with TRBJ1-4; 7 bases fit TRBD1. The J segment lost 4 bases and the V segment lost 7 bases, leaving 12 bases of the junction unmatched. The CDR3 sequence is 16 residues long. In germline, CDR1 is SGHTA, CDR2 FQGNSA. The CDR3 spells CASTTPPGTVNEKLFF. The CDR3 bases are TGTGCCAGCACCACTCCCCCCGGGACAGTTAATGAAAAACTGTTTTTT.

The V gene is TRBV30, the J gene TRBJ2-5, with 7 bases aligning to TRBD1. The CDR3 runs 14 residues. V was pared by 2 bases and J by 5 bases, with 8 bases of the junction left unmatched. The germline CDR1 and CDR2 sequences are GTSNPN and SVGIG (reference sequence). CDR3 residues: CAWSTGRGFETQYF. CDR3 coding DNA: TGTGCCTGGAGTACAGGCAGGGGGTTCGAGACCCAGTACTTC.

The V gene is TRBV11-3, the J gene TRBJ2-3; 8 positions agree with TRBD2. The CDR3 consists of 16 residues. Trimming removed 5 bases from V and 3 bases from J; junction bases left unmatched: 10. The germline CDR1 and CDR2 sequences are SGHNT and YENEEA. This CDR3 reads CASSLRTSSGTDTQYF. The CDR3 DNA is TGTGCCAGCAGCCTCCGGACTAGCTCGGGGACAGATACGCAGTATTTT.

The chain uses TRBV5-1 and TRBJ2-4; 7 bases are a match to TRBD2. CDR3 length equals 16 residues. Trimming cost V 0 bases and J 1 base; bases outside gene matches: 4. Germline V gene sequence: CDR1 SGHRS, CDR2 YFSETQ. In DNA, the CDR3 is TGCGCCAGCAGCTTGGATGGGAGGGTGGCCAAAAACATTCAGTACTTC. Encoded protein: CASSLDGRVAKNIQYF.

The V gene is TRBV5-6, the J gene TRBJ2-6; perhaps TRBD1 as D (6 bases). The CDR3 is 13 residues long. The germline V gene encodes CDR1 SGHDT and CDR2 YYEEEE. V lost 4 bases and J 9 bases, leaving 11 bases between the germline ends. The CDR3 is CASSLRDINVLTF. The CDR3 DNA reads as TGTGCCAGCAGCCTTCGGGACATCAACGTCCTGACTTTC.

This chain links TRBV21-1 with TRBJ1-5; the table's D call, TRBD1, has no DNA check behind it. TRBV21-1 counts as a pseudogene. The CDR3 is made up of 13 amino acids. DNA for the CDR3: TGTGCCAGCACGAGGGACAGGTATCAGCCCCAGCATTTT. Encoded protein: CASTRDRYQPQHF.

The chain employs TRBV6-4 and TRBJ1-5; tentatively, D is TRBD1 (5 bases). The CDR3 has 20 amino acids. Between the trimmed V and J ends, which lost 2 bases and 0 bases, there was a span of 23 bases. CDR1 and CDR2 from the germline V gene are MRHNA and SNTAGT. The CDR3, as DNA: TGTGCCAGCAGTGACAAAGATATAGCAGGGCAAAGAAATAGCAATCAGCCCCAGCATTTT. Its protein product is CASSDKDIAGQRNSNQPQHF.

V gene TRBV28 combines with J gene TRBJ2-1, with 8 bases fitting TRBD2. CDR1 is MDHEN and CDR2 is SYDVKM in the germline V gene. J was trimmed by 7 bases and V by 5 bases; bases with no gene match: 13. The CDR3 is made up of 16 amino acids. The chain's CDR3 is CASSPLLGGVLNEQFF. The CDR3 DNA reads TGTGCCAGCAGTCCTCTGCTCGGGGGGGTTCTTAATGAGCAGTTCTTC.

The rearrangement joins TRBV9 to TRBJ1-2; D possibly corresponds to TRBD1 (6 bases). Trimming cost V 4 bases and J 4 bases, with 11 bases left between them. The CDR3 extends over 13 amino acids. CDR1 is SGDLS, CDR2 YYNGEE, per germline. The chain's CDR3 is CASSPDSFYGYTF. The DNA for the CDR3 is TGTGCCAGCAGCCCGGACAGTTTCTATGGCTACACCTTC.

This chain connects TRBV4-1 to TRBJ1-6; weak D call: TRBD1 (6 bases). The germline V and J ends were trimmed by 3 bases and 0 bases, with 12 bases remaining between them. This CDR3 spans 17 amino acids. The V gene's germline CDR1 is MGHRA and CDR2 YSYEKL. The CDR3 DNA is TGCGCCAGCAGCCAGGCAGGGGTGAGCTCCTATAATTCACCCCTCCACTTT. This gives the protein CASSQAGVSSYNSPLHF.

CDR3 sequence reads: CARSFSPSGRASVTDTQYF. In DNA, the CDR3 is TGTGCCAGAAGCTTCTCCCCTAGCGGGAGGGCCTCTGTCACAGATACGCAGTATTTT. The chain recombines TRBV5-3 with TRBJ2-3; 12 nucleotides line up with TRBD2. TRBV5-3 is classed as an ORF, of uncertain function. The V gene end was trimmed by 2 bases and the J gene end by 2 bases; junction bases not matched to a gene: 12. The CDR3 contains 19 residues.

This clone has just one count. The CDR3 DNA sequence: TGTGCCAGCAGTGCCCTAGCGGGGGGTTCGAACACCGGGGAGCTGTTTTTT. Its translation is CASSALAGGSNTGELFF. V is TRBV6-4 and J is TRBJ2-2, with 11 bases fitting TRBD2. The CDR3 extends over 17 amino acids. The V gene end was trimmed by 4 bases and the J gene end by 0 bases; junction bases not matched to a gene: 4. CDR1 and CDR2 from the germline V gene are MRHNA and SNTAGT.